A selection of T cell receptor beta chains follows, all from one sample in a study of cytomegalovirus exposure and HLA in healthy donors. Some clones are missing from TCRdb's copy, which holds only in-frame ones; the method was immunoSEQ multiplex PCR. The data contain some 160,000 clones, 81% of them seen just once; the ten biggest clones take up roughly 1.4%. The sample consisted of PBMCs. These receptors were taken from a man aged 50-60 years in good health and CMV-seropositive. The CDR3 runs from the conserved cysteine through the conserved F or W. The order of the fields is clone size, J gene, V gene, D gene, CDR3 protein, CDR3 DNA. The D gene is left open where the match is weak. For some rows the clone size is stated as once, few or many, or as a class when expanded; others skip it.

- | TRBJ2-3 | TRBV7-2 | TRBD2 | CASSLALAGASTDTQYF | TGTGCCAGCAGCTTAGCTTTAGCGGGAGCTAGCACAGATACGCAGTATTTT
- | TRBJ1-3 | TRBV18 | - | CASSPEYVGANTIYF | TGTGCCAGCTCACCCGAGTATGTTGGGGCAAACACCATATATTTT
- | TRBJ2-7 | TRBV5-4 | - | CASSTAQGPYEQYF | TGTGCCAGCAGCACGGCTCAGGGGCCCTACGAGCAGTACTTC
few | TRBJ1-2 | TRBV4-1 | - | CASSQEAASYGYTF | TGCGCCAGCAGCCAAGAGGCGGCAAGCTATGGCTACACCTTC
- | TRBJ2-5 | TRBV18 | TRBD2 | CASSPRPGRETQYF | TGTGCCAGCTCACCACGCCCCGGGAGGGAGACCCAGTACTTC
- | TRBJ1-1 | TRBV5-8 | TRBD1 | CASTLPGGRGAEAFF | TGTGCCAGCACCTTACCAGGGGGTAGAGGAGCTGAAGCTTTCTTT
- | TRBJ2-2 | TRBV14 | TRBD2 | CASSHGLGGTGELFF | TGTGCCAGCAGCCACGGACTAGGAGGTACCGGGGAGCTGTTTTTT
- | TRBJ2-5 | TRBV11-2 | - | CASRFIGFQETQYF | TGTGCCAGCAGGTTTATCGGGTTTCAAGAGACCCAGTACTTC
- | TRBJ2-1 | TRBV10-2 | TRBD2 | CASRGTSGGLLSSYNEQFF | TGCGCCAGCAGGGGAACTAGCGGGGGGCTCCTAAGCTCCTACAATGAGCAGTTCTTC
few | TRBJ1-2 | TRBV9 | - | CASSVDRAGGYTF | TGTGCCAGCAGCGTAGACAGGGCGGGCGGCTACACCTTC
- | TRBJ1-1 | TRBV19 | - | CASSIKGGGNTEAFF | TGTGCCAGTAGTATAAAAGGGGGGGGAAACACTGAAGCTTTCTTT
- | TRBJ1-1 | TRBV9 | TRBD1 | CASSVDTGGTEAFF | TGTGCCAGCAGCGTAGATACAGGGGGAACTGAAGCTTTCTTT
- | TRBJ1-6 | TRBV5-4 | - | CASSPDGGGRLYGSPLHF | TGTGCCAGCAGCCCCGACGGCGGGGGGCGCCTCTATGGTTCACCCCTCCACTTT
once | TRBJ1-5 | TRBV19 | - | CASSIGQGRVNQPQHF | TGTGCCAGTAGTATAGGGCAGGGCAGGGTCAATCAGCCCCAGCATTTT
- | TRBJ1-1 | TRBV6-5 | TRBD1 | CASSYRGTGGTEAFF | TGTGCCAGCAGTTACCGTGGGACAGGGGGCACTGAAGCTTTCTTT
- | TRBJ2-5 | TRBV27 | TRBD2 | CASSPGGPVTQYF | TGTGCCAGCAGCCCGGGGGGGCCGGTGACCCAGTACTTC
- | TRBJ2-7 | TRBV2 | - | CASSSGRGEMGQYF | TGTGCCAGCAGTAGTGGCAGGGGCGAGATGGGGCAGTACTTC
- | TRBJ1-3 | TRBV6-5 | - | CASSYSRGLGNTIYF | TGTGCCAGCAGTTACTCGAGGGGGTTGGGAAACACCATATATTTT
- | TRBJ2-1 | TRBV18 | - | CASSLGQYNEQFF | TGTGCCAGCTCCCTCGGACAGTACAATGAGCAGTTCTTC
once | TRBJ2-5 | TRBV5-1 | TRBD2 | CASSLLAGGPQGETQYF | TGCGCCAGCAGCCTACTAGCGGGGGGCCCCCAGGGAGAGACCCAGTACTTC
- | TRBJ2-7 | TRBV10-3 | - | CAISGGGGEQYF | TGTGCCATCAGTGGGGGCGGCGGAGAGCAGTACTTC
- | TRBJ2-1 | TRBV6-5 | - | CASSYSWANEQFF | TGTGCCAGCAGTTACAGTTGGGCCAATGAGCAGTTCTTC
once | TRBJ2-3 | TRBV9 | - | CASSVGGQDTQYF | TGTGCCAGCAGCGTAGGAGGGCAAGATACGCAGTATTTT
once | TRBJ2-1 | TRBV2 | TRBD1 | CASSEYGTGDRVF | TGTGCCAGCAGTGAATACGGGACAGGGGATCGGGTCTTC
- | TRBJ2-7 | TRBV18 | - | CASSPEAVHYEQYF | TGTGCCAGCTCGCCTGAAGCGGTACACTACGAGCAGTACTTC
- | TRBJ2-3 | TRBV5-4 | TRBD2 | CASSRGTSGRASTDTQYF | TGTGCCAGCAGCCGCGGGACTAGCGGGAGGGCTAGCACAGATACGCAGTATTTT
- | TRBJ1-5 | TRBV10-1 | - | CASSGDRLVLHFRGNQPQHF | TGCGCCAGCAGCGGTGACAGGCTAGTCTTACATTTTCGGGGCAATCAGCCCCAGCATTTT
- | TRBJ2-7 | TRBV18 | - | CASSDGVSFSYEQYF | TGTGCCAGCTCAGACGGGGTCAGTTTCTCCTACGAGCAGTACTTC
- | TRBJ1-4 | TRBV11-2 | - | CASTHPRDGEGYREKLFF | TGTGCCAGCACCCACCCCCGGGACGGGGAGGGTTATCGTGAAAAACTGTTTTTT
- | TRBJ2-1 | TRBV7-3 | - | CASSYGSGGYNEQFF | TGTGCCAGCAGCTACGGGAGCGGAGGCTACAATGAGCAGTTCTTC
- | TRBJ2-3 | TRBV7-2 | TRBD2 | CASSRSGITDTQYF | TGTGCCAGCAGCCGTAGCGGGATCACAGATACGCAGTATTTT
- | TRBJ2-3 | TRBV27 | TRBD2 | CASRLLAGSTDTQYF | TGTGCCAGCAGGTTACTAGCGGGGAGCACAGATACGCAGTATTTT
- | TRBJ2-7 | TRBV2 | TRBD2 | CASTEGGPYEQYF | TGTGCCAGCACTGAGGGAGGGCCATACGAGCAGTACTTC
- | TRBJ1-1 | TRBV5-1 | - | CASSIQDEGTEAFF | TGCGCCAGCAGCATACAGGATGAAGGCACTGAAGCTTTCTTT
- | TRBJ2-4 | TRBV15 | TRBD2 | CATIDRRAGGNIAKNIQYF | TGTGCCACCATAGATAGAAGAGCGGGGGGGAATATAGCCAAAAACATTCAGTACTTC
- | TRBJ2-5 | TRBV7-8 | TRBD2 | CASKRGGEETQYF | TGTGCCAGCAAGCGGGGGGGAGAAGAGACCCAGTACTTC
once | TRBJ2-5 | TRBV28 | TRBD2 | CASSPANGLAGAQETQYF | TGTGCCAGCAGTCCTGCGAATGGACTAGCGGGAGCCCAGGAGACCCAGTACTTC
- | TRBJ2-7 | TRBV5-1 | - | CASSLVPAGGSYEQYF | TGCGCCAGCAGCTTGGTACCCGCAGGGGGGTCCTACGAGCAGTACTTC